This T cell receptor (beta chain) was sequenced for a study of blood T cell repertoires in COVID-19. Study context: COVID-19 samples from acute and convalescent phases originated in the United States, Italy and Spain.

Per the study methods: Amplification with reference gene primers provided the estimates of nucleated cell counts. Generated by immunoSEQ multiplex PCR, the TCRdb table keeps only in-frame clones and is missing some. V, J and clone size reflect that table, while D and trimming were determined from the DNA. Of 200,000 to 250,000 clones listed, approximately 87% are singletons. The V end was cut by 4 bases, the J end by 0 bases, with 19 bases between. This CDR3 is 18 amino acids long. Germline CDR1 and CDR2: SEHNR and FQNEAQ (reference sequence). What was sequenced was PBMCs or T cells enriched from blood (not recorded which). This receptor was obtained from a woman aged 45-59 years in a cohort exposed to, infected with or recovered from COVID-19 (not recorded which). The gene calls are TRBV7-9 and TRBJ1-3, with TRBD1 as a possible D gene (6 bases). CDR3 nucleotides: TGTGCCAGCAGCTCAACCGACCAGGACAGATTCTCTGGAAACACCATATATTTT. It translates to CASSSTDQDRFSGNTIYF.